Listed below are T cell receptor beta chains from one sample, sequenced in a study of blood T cell repertoires in COVID-19. This table comes from immunoSEQ multiplex PCR, and its TCRdb copy is limited to in-frame clones, with some not included. The profile shows roughly 250,000 clones, more than 75% of them singletons. Material: peripheral blood. The source is a man between 40 and 49 years old who had recovered from COVID-19. CDR3s include the opening cysteine and the closing phenylalanine or tryptophan.

CASSINRVPYGYTF	TRBV7-2	TRBJ1-2
CASSHIVSQGVFGYTF	TRBV3-1/TRBV3-2	TRBJ1-2
CASRRAGTGNEQYF	TRBV27	TRBJ2-7
CATREGASNQPQHF	TRBV10-2	TRBJ1-5
CASSPNQDTGELFF	TRBV18	TRBJ2-2
CASSQIGQGLDEQYF	TRBV4-3	TRBJ2-7
CASSPNPPRSYEQYF	TRBV11-2	TRBJ2-7
CASSLKTGAAGELFF	TRBV7-2	TRBJ2-2
CATQLENTDTQYF	TRBV5-1	TRBJ2-3
CASSSRLAGGYGEQYF	TRBV19	TRBJ2-7
CASSKVRRRGDNSPLHF	TRBV21-1	TRBJ1-6
CASSLGTDNSPLHF	TRBV5-4	TRBJ1-6
CASSPRAQAQETQYF	TRBV3-1/TRBV3-2	TRBJ2-5
CATRTRFSSTDTQYF	TRBV19	TRBJ2-3
CASSPQHRTGFYGYTF	TRBV18	TRBJ1-2
CASSIFSGDTDTQYF	TRBV19	TRBJ2-3
CAWSTRQVDYGYTF	TRBV30	TRBJ1-2
CASSPRTRDYGYTF	TRBV18	TRBJ1-2
CASSETTGSSGELFF	TRBV6-1	TRBJ2-2
CASSQPPGLAGGLTAGETQYF	TRBV4-1	TRBJ2-5
CASSHGTSGVHEQYF	TRBV4-3	TRBJ2-7
CASSRPGQGKGFTNTEAFF	TRBV3-1/TRBV3-2	TRBJ1-1
CASSHSWRPPPERTDTQYF	TRBV14	TRBJ2-3
CASRRGAGGTDTQYF	TRBV2	TRBJ2-3
CASSLGPGWYEQYF	TRBV7-2	TRBJ2-7
CASSGGTGSNTEAFF	TRBV19	TRBJ1-1
CSASREGGELFF	TRBV20-1	TRBJ2-2
CASSQGGLGTGIHEQYF	TRBV14	TRBJ2-7
CASSPPPGDSSYNEQFF	TRBV6-2/TRBV6-3	TRBJ2-1
CASSLPDRGPNYGYTF	TRBV7-2	TRBJ1-2
CASSHLRTGNTEAFF	TRBV7-9	TRBJ1-1
CASRRDGLYYNEQFF	TRBV19	TRBJ2-1